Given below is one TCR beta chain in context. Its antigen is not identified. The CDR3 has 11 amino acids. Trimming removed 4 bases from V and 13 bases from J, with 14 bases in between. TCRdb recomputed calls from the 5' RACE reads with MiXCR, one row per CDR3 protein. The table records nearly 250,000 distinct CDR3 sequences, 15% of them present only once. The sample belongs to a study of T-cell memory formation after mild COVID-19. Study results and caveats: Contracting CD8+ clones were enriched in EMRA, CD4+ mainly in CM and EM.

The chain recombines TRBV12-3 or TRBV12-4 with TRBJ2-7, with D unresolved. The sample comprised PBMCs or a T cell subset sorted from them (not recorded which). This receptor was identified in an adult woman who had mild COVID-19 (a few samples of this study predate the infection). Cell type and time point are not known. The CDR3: CASSSGIVTYF. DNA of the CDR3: TGTGCCAGCAGTTCTGGAATAGTAACCTACTTC.